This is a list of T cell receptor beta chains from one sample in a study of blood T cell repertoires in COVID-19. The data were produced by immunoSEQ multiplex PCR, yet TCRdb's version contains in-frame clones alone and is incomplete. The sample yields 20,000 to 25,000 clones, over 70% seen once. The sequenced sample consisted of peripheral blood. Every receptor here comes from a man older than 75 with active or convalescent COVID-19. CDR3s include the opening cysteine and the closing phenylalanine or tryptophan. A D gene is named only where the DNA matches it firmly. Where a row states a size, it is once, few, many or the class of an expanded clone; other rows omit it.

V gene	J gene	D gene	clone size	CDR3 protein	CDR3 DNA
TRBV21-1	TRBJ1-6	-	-	CASSKAHPGTPRSPLHF	TGTGCCAGCAGCAAAGCGCACCCGGGGACACCAAGATCACCCCTCCACTTT
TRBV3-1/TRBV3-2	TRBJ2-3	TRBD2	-	CASSLRLAGTSTDTQYF	TGTGCCAGCAGCCTAAGACTAGCGGGGACTAGCACAGATACGCAGTATTTT
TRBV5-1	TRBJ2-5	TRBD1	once	CASSLGQLQETQYF	TGCGCCAGCAGTCTGGGACAGCTCCAAGAGACCCAGTACTTC
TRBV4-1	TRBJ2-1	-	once	CASSRTEGANEQFF	TGCGCCAGCAGCCGAACGGAGGGGGCGAATGAGCAGTTCTTC
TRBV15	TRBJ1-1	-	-	CATRRRREFTEAFF	TGTGCCACCAGAAGGCGGCGGGAATTCACTGAAGCTTTCTTT
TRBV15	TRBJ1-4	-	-	CATSRDLHQKLFF	TGTGCCACCAGCAGAGATCTCCACCAGAAACTGTTTTTT
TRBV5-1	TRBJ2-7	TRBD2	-	CASTEPGLPHYEQYF	TGCGCCAGCACTGAACCGGGACTACCTCACTACGAGCAGTACTTC
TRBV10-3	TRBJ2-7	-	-	CAIGRAGFEQYF	TGTGCCATCGGAAGAGCAGGGTTTGAGCAGTACTTC
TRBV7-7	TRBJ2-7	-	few	CASSLGRGPTYEQYF	TGTGCTAGCAGCTTAGGGAGGGGGCCTACCTACGAGCAGTACTTC
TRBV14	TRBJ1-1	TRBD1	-	CASSQNRGEAFF	TGTGCCAGCAGCCAAAACAGGGGTGAAGCTTTCTTT
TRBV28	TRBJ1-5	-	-	CASSSPPGANQPQHF	TGTGCCAGCAGTTCCCCCCCAGGGGCAAATCAGCCCCAGCATTTT
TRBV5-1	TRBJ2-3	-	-	CASSFTTGSTDTQYF	TGCGCCAGCAGCTTTACCACCGGGAGCACAGATACGCAGTATTTT
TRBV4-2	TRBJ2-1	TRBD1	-	CASSQGQGSYNEQFF	TGTGCCAGCAGCCAAGGACAGGGATCCTACAATGAGCAGTTCTTC
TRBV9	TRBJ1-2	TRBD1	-	CASSVDGPGGAYGYTF	TGTGCCAGCAGCGTAGATGGCCCAGGGGGCGCCTATGGCTACACCTTC
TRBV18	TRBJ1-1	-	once	CASSPTSGNTEAFF	TGTGCCAGCTCCCCCACTTCGGGGAACACTGAAGCTTTCTTT
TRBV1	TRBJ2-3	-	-	CTSSRIRGKDTQYF	TGCACCAGCAGCCGCATCCGGGGTAAAGATACGCAGTATTTT
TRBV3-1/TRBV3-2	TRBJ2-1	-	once	CASSQASPGYNEQFF	TGTGCCAGCAGCCAAGCGTCTCCGGGATACAATGAGCAGTTCTTC
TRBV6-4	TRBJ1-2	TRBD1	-	CASSRDRSSNYGYTF	TGTGCCAGCAGCCGGGACAGGTCATCAAACTATGGCTACACCTTC
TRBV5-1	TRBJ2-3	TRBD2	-	CASSVGDSGDTQYF	TGCGCCAGCAGCGTGGGGGATAGCGGGGATACGCAGTATTTT
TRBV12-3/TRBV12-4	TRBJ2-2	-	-	CASSPAPGRLFF	TGTGCCAGCAGTCCGGCCCCCGGGAGGCTGTTTTTT
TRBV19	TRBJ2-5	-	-	CASSNTGTQETQYF	TGTGCCAGTAGTAACACAGGGACCCAAGAGACCCAGTACTTC
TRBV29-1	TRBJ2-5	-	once	CSVAGSAGWQETQYF	TGCAGCGTTGCTGGGTCGGCAGGGTGGCAAGAGACCCAGTACTTC
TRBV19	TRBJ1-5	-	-	CASAGGQRNQPQHF	TGTGCCAGCGCCGGGGGGCAGAGAAATCAGCCCCAGCATTTT
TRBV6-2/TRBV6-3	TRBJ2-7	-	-	CASSSEAYYEQYF	TGTGCCAGCAGTTCGGAGGCCTACTACGAGCAGTACTTC
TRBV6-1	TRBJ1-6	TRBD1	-	CASSEQGASSYNSPLHF	TGTGCCAGCAGCGAACAGGGGGCGAGCTCCTATAATTCACCCCTCCACTTT
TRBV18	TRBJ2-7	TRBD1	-	CASSPSPGGSYEQYF	TGTGCCAGCTCACCATCCCCAGGGGGTTCGTACGAGCAGTACTTC
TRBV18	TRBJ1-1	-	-	CASSPLVLNTEAFF	TGTGCCAGCTCACCACTCGTCCTGAACACTGAAGCTTTCTTT
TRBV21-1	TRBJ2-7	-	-	CASSSLGHHEQYF	TGTGCCAGCAGCTCCCTGGGACACCACGAGCAGTACTTC
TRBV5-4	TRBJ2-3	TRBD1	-	CASSPRTGSGGDTQYF	TGTGCCAGCAGCCCTCGAACAGGGTCAGGGGGAGATACGCAGTATTTT
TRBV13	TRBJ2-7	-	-	CASRAVDSQYF	TGTGCCAGCAGGGCGGTGGACAGTCAGTACTTC
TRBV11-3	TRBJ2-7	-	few	CASSRGTGPVEQYF	TGTGCCAGCAGCCGCGGGACGGGCCCAGTCGAGCAGTACTTC
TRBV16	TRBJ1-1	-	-	CASSQSTVTEAFF	TGTGCCAGCAGCCAATCCACAGTGACTGAAGCTTTCTTT
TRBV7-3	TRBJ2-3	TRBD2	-	CASSLTRLAGTDTQYF	TGTGCCAGCAGCTTAACGCGGCTAGCGGGCACAGATACGCAGTATTTT
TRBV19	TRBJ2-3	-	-	CASSISGADTQYF	TGTGCCAGTAGTATCTCGGGGGCAGATACGCAGTATTTT
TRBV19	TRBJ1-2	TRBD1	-	CASTKGAYGYTF	TGTGCCAGTACCAAGGGGGCGTATGGCTACACCTTC
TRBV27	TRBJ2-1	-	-	CASSLYPPLRGHEPSEQFF	TGTGCCAGCAGTTTATACCCCCCCCTTCGAGGACACGAGCCCAGTGAGCAGTTCTTC
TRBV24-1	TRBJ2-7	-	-	CATSVCGSSSYEQYF	TGTGCCACCAGTGTGTGTGGGAGTAGCTCCTACGAGCAGTACTTC
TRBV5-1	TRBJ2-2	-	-	CASSFQGSTGELFF	TGCGCCAGCAGTTTTCAGGGGAGCACCGGGGAGCTGTTTTTT
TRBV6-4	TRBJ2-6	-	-	CASSATTGSGANVLTF	TGTGCCAGCAGTGCCACGACGGGCTCTGGGGCCAACGTCCTGACTTTC
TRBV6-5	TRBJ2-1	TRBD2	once	CASSYGGGGLYNEQFF	TGTGCCAGCAGTTACGGCGGCGGGGGGCTCTACAATGAGCAGTTCTTC
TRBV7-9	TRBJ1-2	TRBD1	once	CASSSDLTGDGYTF	TGTGCCAGCAGCTCAGACCTCACAGGGGATGGCTACACCTTC
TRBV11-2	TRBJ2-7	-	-	CASSLADRRVEQYF	TGTGCCAGCAGCTTAGCCGATCGCAGGGTAGAGCAGTACTTC
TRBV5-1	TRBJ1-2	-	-	CASSLAPGAQGYTF	TGCGCCAGCAGCTTGGCCCCAGGGGCGCAAGGCTACACCTTC
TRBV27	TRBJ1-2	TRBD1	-	CASTDRGLGGYTF	TGTGCCAGCACGGACAGGGGGCTCGGTGGCTACACCTTC
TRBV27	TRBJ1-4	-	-	CASSSPGGGRKKLFF	TGTGCCAGCAGTTCGCCGGGGGGCGGACGAAAAAAACTGTTTTTT
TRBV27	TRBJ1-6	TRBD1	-	CASRRGQDIVNSPLHF	TGTGCCAGCAGAAGGGGACAGGATATTGTTAATTCACCCCTCCACTTT
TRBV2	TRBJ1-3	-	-	CASIGREKGDGNTIYF	TGTGCCAGCATAGGCAGGGAAAAAGGGGATGGAAACACCATATATTTT
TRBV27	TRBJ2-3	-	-	CASSSTGHNTDTQYF	TGTGCCAGCAGTTCAACAGGCCATAACACAGATACGCAGTATTTT
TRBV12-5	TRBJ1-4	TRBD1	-	CASGMGQGGNEKLFF	TGTGCTAGTGGTATGGGACAGGGCGGGAATGAAAAACTGTTTTTT
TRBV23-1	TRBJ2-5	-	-	CAHHRREVETQYF	TGCGCACACCACCGGAGGGAGGTGGAGACCCAGTACTTC